This T cell receptor (beta chain) was captured in a study of T cells expressing NK-cell markers. Findings of the study overall: Whether the expanded NKG2C+ T cell clones recognized HCMV remained unclear.

TCRdb reprocessed the 5' RACE reads and keeps a single row for each CDR3 protein, giving no DNA. The specimen's table records around 380,000 distinct CDR3 sequences. In the case of this clonotype: Its specificity is unknown.

Germline-derived CDR1 and CDR2 are SGHRS and YFSETQ. The CDR3 is made up of 16 amino acids. The sample was blood T cells: a sorted CD56 or NKG2C T cell subset, CD4+ or CD8+ T cells, or bulk PBMC T cells (not recorded which). The genes are TRBV5-1 and TRBJ2-7; the D call of TRBD2 rests on TCRdb alone, since no DNA is present to check it. This receptor was taken from a woman between 45 and 65 years old in good health. CDR3 sequence: CASSVPLGQLTDEQYF.